These T cell receptor beta chains were read from a single sample in a study of shared clonotypes between healthy human individuals. TCRdb keeps only in-frame clones here, not all; method: immunoSEQ multiplex PCR. The top ten clones hold 0.6% to 0.75% of a sample with over 850,000 clones, more than 75% of them seen once. The specimen sequenced was memory CD4+ T cells from PBMCs. The source is a man between 18 and 29 years old in good health. Some clones in this sample may be carry-over from other donors' samples. Each CDR3 is given with its conserved first and last residue. A D gene is named only where the DNA matches it firmly. The listing skips clone size in some rows; elsewhere it reads once, few, many or a size class.

clone size: few
J gene: TRBJ2-7
D gene: TRBD2
V gene: TRBV7-2
CDR3 protein: CASSQTSGGSYEQYF
CDR3 DNA: TGTGCCAGCAGCCAGACTAGCGGGGGCTCCTACGAGCAGTACTTC

clone size: once
J gene: TRBJ1-1
D gene: .
V gene: TRBV11-3
CDR3 protein: CASSLDSGRNTEAFF
CDR3 DNA: TGTGCCAGCAGCTTAGATTCTGGCAGGAACACTGAAGCTTTCTTT

clone size: few
J gene: TRBJ1-6
D gene: .
V gene: TRBV27
CDR3 protein: CASRDGSYNSPLHF
CDR3 DNA: TGTGCCAGCAGAGACGGCTCCTATAATTCACCCCTCCACTTT

clone size: few
J gene: TRBJ1-2
D gene: .
V gene: TRBV18
CDR3 protein: CASSPLGSGTNYGYTF
CDR3 DNA: TGTGCCAGCTCACCACTTGGATCAGGGACTAACTATGGCTACACCTTC

clone size: few
J gene: TRBJ2-1
D gene: .
V gene: TRBV7-3
CDR3 protein: CASSPGPSYNEQFF
CDR3 DNA: TGTGCCAGCAGCCCCGGGCCCTCCTACAATGAGCAGTTCTTC

clone size: .
J gene: TRBJ2-1
D gene: TRBD2
V gene: TRBV18
CDR3 protein: CASSPRTRRGRNEQFF
CDR3 DNA: TGTGCCAGCTCACCAAGGACTAGGCGGGGACGTAATGAGCAGTTCTTC

clone size: few
J gene: TRBJ2-2
D gene: .
V gene: TRBV7-2
CDR3 protein: CASSLEKRHSDTGELFF
CDR3 DNA: TGTGCCAGCAGCCTCGAAAAAAGACATAGTGACACCGGGGAGCTGTTTTTT

clone size: many
J gene: TRBJ1-2
D gene: .
V gene: TRBV2
CDR3 protein: CAGGTDYGYTF
CDR3 DNA: TGTGCCGGCGGGACGGACTATGGCTACACCTTC

clone size: .
J gene: TRBJ2-5
D gene: .
V gene: TRBV18
CDR3 protein: CASSERAGETQYF
CDR3 DNA: TGTGCCAGCTCAGAACGAGCGGGAGAGACCCAGTACTTC

clone size: .
J gene: TRBJ1-5
D gene: TRBD1
V gene: TRBV7-8
CDR3 protein: CASSSYRQGGQPQHF
CDR3 DNA: TGTGCCAGCAGCTCATACCGACAGGGAGGTCAGCCCCAGCATTTT